Sequencing of this TCR beta chain was carried out in a study of a mutant IDH1 vaccine in newly diagnosed glioma. Time point denoted: baseline, week 1 (first vaccination visit). Noted treatment: pre-vaccination baseline after standard-of-care therapy. On this clone itself: What it recognizes is unknown.

Findings of the study overall: Pseudoprogression seemingly bore no relation to changes in top peripheral T cell clonotypes.

TCRdb's copy holds only in-frame clones and misses some; the assay was immunoSEQ multiplex PCR. The table shows about 68,000 clones, with about four fifths occurring only once. The CDR3 loop spans 16 amino acids. CDR1 and CDR2 from the germline V gene are SGHRS and YFSETQ. Germline trimming cut 2 bases from V and 0 bases from J; bases unmatched to any gene: 7. Sequenced here: PBMCs, sampled from a glioma patient treated with radiotherapy, temozolomide or both. This receptor was identified in a man aged 45-65 years with glioma. This sequence joins TRBV5-1 and TRBJ2-7; 8 bases agree with TRBD2. In nucleotides, the CDR3 is TGCGCCAGCAGCTTTAGGACGGGAGGGTCCTCCTACGAGCAGTACTTC. Translated, it gives CASSFRTGGSSYEQYF.